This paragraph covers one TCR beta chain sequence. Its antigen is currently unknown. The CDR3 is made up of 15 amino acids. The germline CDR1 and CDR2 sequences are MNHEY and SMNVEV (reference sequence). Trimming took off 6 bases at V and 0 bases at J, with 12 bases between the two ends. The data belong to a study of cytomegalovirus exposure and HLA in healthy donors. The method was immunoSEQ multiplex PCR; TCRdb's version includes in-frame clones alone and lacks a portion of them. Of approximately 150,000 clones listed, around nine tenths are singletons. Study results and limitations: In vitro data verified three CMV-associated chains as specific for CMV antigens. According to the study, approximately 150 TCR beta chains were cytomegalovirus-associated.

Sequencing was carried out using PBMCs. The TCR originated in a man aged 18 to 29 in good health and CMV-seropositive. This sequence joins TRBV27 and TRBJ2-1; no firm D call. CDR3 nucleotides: TGTGCCAGCAGCGGTTTGCCGAGCTCCTACAATGAGCAGTTCTTC. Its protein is CASSGLPSSYNEQFF.